This T cell receptor beta chain was recovered during a study of blood T cell repertoires in COVID-19. Study overall: The samples span acute and convalescent COVID-19 from the United States, Italy and Spain. Nucleic acid was either cDNA or gDNA, and it came from T cells, B-cell-depleted T cells, or PBMCs.

In the original workflow: Nucleated cell counts were estimated from reference gene primer amplification. Sequencing was performed with immunoSEQ multiplex PCR; in TCRdb, only in-frame clones are kept and a portion is missing. For V, J and clone size, that table is used; D and trimming come from the DNA. Counted here are some 150,000 clones, around nine tenths occurring once; the ten biggest clones make up 2.3%. Germline V gene sequence: CDR1 SGHNT, CDR2 YYREEE (reference sequence). CDR3 length: 14 amino acids. With V trimmed by 3 bases and J by 0 bases, 2 bases remained unmatched. The clonotype originates from a human donor in a cohort sampled during active COVID-19. The rearrangement links TRBV5-4 to TRBJ2-5; 7 nucleotides match TRBD1. Source material: peripheral blood. CDR3 DNA sequence: TGTGCCAGCAGCTCGGGACAGAACCAAGAGACCCAGTACTTC. It is translated as CASSSGQNQETQYF. Full variable domain (rest looked up from reference TRBV5-4 and TRBJ2-5): ETGVTQSPTHLIKTRGQQVTLRCSSQSGHNTVSWYQQALGQGPQFIFQYYREEENGRGNFPPRFSGLQFPNYSSELNVNALELDDSALYLCASSSGQNQETQYFGPGTRLLVL.